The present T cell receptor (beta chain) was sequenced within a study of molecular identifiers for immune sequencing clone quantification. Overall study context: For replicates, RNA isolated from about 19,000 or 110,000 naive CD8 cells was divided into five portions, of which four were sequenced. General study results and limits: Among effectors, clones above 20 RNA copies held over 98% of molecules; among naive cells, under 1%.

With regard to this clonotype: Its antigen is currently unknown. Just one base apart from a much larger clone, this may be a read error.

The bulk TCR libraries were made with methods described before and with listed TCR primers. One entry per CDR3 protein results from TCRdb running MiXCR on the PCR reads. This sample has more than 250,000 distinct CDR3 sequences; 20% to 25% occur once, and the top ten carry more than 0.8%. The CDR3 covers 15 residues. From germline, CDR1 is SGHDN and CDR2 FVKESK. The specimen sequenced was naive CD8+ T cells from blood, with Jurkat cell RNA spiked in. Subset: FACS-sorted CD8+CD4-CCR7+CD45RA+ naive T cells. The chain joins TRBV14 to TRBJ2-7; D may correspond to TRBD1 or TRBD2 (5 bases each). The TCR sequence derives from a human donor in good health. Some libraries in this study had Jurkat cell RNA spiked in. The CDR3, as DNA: TGTGCCAGCGGCCAAGATTATAGGGGAGCCTACGAGCAGTACTTC. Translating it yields CASGQDYRGAYEQYF. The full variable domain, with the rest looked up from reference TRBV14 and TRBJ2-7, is EAGVTQFPSHSVIEKGQTVTLRCDPISGHDNLYWYRRVMGKEIKFLLHFVKESKQDESGMPNNRFLAERTGGTYSTLKVQPAELEDSGVYFCASGQDYRGAYEQYFGPGTRLTVT.